The 13 T cell receptor beta chains given below trace back to one sample, sequenced in a study of identical twins. TCRdb independently ran MiXCR on the 5' RACE reads; one entry per CDR3 protein. Here the sample spans 200,000 to 300,000 distinct CDR3 sequences, roughly a tenth being singletons. What was sequenced was memory T cells sorted from blood. The origin of the receptors is a man over 45 in good health.

The rearrangement joins TRBV10-3 to TRBJ1-5, with D possibly TRBD1 on 6 matching bases. The CDR3 loop spans 15 amino acids. Germline loops: CDR1 ENHRY, CDR2 SYGVKD. V dropped 5 bases and J dropped 3 bases, with 14 bases sitting between them. The CDR3 loop is CAISRETGPNQPQHF. The CDR3 DNA follows: TGTGCCATCAGTAGGGAAACAGGGCCCAATCAGCCCCAGCATTTT.

There are a few counts of this clonotype. The chain is built from TRBV12-3 or TRBV12-4 and TRBJ2-5, with D possibly being TRBD2 (5 bases). CDR3 size: 15 residues. The germline V and J ends were trimmed by 4 bases and 4 bases, with 16 bases remaining between them. CDR3 sequence: CASSSREGSGETQYF. CDR3 DNA sequence: TGTGCCAGCAGTTCCCGAGAGGGTTCGGGAGAGACCCAGTACTTC.

At least ten counts were recorded for this clonotype. Here the CDR3 reads CASSSGTGNQPQHF. The CDR3 DNA follows: TGCGCCAGCAGCTCGGGGACAGGGAACCAGCCCCAGCATTTT. The rearrangement joins TRBV5-1 to TRBJ1-5, with 9 bases aligning to TRBD1. This CDR3 comprises 14 residues. The V segment lost 3 bases and the J segment 7 bases; nucleotides outside the gene matches: 5. Germline V gene sequence: CDR1 SGHRS, CDR2 YFSETQ.

In this sample, this clonotype turned up many times. The chain is built from TRBV15 and TRBJ2-3; no clear D gene. The CDR3 consists of 14 residues. Trimming pared 4 bases from V and 0 bases from J, leaving 8 bases between. In germline, CDR1 is LNHNV, CDR2 YYDKDF (reference sequence). This chain's CDR3 is CATSTRPSTDTQYF. DNA of the CDR3: TGTGCCACCAGCACTCGCCCTAGCACAGATACGCAGTATTTT.

This clonotype occurred many times. This chain connects TRBV29-1 to TRBJ2-5; the D gene could be TRBD1 or TRBD2 (5 bases each). The CDR3 extends over 15 amino acids. With 3 bases removed from V and 6 bases from J, the gap between germline ends came to 20 bases. The germline gives CDR1 SQVTM, CDR2 ANQGSEA. CDR3 sequence reads: CSVDLAARGEKTQYF. The CDR3 bases are TGCAGCGTTGACTTGGCGGCGAGGGGTGAGAAGACCCAGTACTTC.

This clonotype was seen more than once but under ten times. This CDR3 reads CASSQDLIVGLRGGGANVLTF. The CDR3 DNA reads TGTGCCAGCAGCCAAGATCTGATTGTGGGGTTACGTGGTGGTGGGGCCAACGTCCTGACTTTC. The chain couples TRBV3-1 to TRBJ2-6, with unresolved D. The CDR3 length is 21 residues. Looked up from germline, CDR1 is LGHDT and CDR2 is YNNKEL (reference sequence). The V end lost 0 bases, the J end lost 3 bases, and 24 bases lay between the germline ends.

This clonotype was picked up many times. The rearrangement uses TRBV7-2 and TRBJ1-5, with no clear D. This CDR3 spans 13 amino acids. Looked up from germline, CDR1 is SGHTA and CDR2 is FQGNSA. The V gene lost 4 bases and the J gene lost 6 bases, with 10 bases spanning the gap. This CDR3 is CASSSRYSQPQHF. The CDR3 nucleotides read TGTGCCAGCAGCTCCCGCTACAGTCAGCCCCAGCATTTT.

This clonotype has more than one count but fewer than ten. The CDR3 here is CSAREQGSYNSPLHF. The CDR3 coding sequence is TGCAGTGCTAGAGAACAGGGTTCCTATAATTCACCCCTCCACTTT. V usage is TRBV20-1 and J usage is TRBJ1-6, with TRBD1 as a possible D gene (6 bases). Germline V gives CDR1 DFQATT, CDR2 SNEGSKA (reference sequence). This CDR3 has 15 amino acids. The V end lost 0 bases, the J end lost 1 base, and 7 bases lay between the germline ends.

The rearrangement uses TRBV6-1 and TRBJ2-7; D might be TRBD2 (5 bases). With 7 bases removed from V and 0 bases from J, the gap between germline ends came to 19 bases. There are 16 residues in the CDR3. Germline loops: CDR1 MNHNS, CDR2 SASEGT. CDR3 in DNA: TGTGCCAGCAAAATGCTAGCCGTAGAATCCTCCTACGAGCAGTACTTC. It specifies CASKMLAVESSYEQYF.

The chain links TRBV4-3 to TRBJ2-7, with TRBD2 matching 10 bases. The CDR3 consists of 16 residues. The junction had 7 bases not matched to a gene; V was cut back by 0 bases and J by 5 bases. Germline CDR1 reads LGHNA; CDR2 reads YSLEER. Here the CDR3 reads CASSQDRAGGIDEQYF. The CDR3 DNA sequence: TGCGCCAGCAGCCAAGATCGAGCGGGAGGGATCGACGAGCAGTACTTC.

This clonotype has a handful of counts. The chain links TRBV18 to TRBJ2-7; D gene uncertain. Looked up from germline, CDR1 is KGHSH and CDR2 is LQKENI. Trimming took 0 bases from V and 3 from J, leaving 9 bases between them. This CDR3 has 14 residues. CDR3 amino acids: CASSPPRSVYEQYF. In nucleotides, the CDR3 is TGTGCCAGCTCACCACCGAGGTCGGTCTACGAGCAGTACTTC.

This clonotype qualifies as medium-sized (0.01 to 0.1%). The chain is built from TRBV5-1 and TRBJ2-7; unclear D gene. This CDR3 contains 14 residues. V lost 0 bases, J lost 6 bases, and 13 bases lay in between. Germline lookup yields CDR1 SGHRS and CDR2 YFSETQ. CDR3 amino acids: CASSLASGVGEQYF. CDR3 DNA: TGCGCCAGCAGCTTGGCCTCAGGAGTTGGCGAGCAGTACTTC.

This clonotype showed up just a few times. The chain joins TRBV5-1 to TRBJ2-3; either TRBD1 or TRBD2 may supply D (6 bases each). Germline V gene lookup returns CDR1 SGHRS and CDR2 YFSETQ. The CDR3 runs 14 residues. Deletions cut 8 bases from V and 3 bases from J, with 16 bases between. The CDR3: CARERGRRTDTQYF. CDR3 nucleotide sequence: TGCGCCAGGGAACGGGGGCGCAGGACAGATACGCAGTATTTT.